These T cell receptor beta chains were read from a single sample in a study of blood T cell repertoires in COVID-19. Assay used: immunoSEQ multiplex PCR; TCRdb lists only in-frame clones, some missing. Of 100,000 to 150,000 clones in the sample, around 87% were seen once. The source material was peripheral blood. These receptors were obtained from a woman in her sixties or seventies with acute or convalescent COVID-19. Both conserved end residues are part of each CDR3. A D gene is named only where the DNA matches it firmly. Clone size is given for some rows only: seen once, a few or many times, or a class if the clone is expanded.

>TRBJ2-7|.|.|TRBV7-9
CASSIAGRHEQYF
TGTGCCAGCAGCATTGCGGGGCGGCACGAGCAGTACTTC
>TRBJ2-3|.|.|TRBV6-5
CASSSGGVDTQYF
TGTGCCAGCAGTTCCGGCGGAGTAGATACGCAGTATTTT
>TRBJ1-1|.|.|TRBV3-1/TRBV3-2
CASSQRGMNTEAFF
TGTGCCAGCAGCCAAAGGGGGATGAACACTGAAGCTTTCTTT
>TRBJ1-5|TRBD1|.|TRBV3-1/TRBV3-2
CASSQFRDRGRPQHF
TGTGCCAGCAGCCAGTTTAGAGACAGGGGAAGGCCCCAGCATTTT
>TRBJ1-1|TRBD1|.|TRBV27
CASRPRTGENTEAFF
TGTGCCAGCAGACCCCGGACAGGGGAGAACACTGAAGCTTTCTTT
>TRBJ1-3|TRBD1|.|TRBV6-2/TRBV6-3
CASRQTGSLGNTIYF
TGTGCCAGCCGCCAGACAGGGAGCCTTGGAAACACCATATATTTT
>TRBJ2-1|TRBD2|.|TRBV20-1
CSASSRGSSGNEQFF
TGCAGTGCTAGTAGCCGCGGGAGCTCCGGGAATGAGCAGTTCTTC
>TRBJ1-1|.|.|TRBV6-5
CASSFGGGLNTEAFF
TGTGCCAGCAGTTTCGGGGGGGGCCTTAACACTGAAGCTTTCTTT
>TRBJ2-3|.|.|TRBV9
CASTRLRADTQYF
TGTGCCAGCACCCGACTGAGGGCAGATACGCAGTATTTT
>TRBJ2-3|TRBD2|once|TRBV30
CAWSVLWTSGSTDTQYF
TGTGCCTGGAGTGTACTGTGGACTAGCGGGAGCACAGATACGCAGTATTTT
>TRBJ2-1|TRBD2|.|TRBV5-1
CASRDGGAGLEQFF
TGCGCCAGCAGGGACGGTGGAGCGGGACTCGAGCAGTTCTTC
>TRBJ2-1|TRBD2|.|TRBV28
CASSMPGLAGNEQFF
TGTGCCAGCAGTATGCCGGGACTAGCGGGGAATGAGCAGTTCTTC
>TRBJ2-4|.|.|TRBV2
CASSFGTPGSIQYF
TGTGCCAGCAGTTTCGGGACACCCGGCTCCATTCAGTACTTC
>TRBJ2-3|TRBD2|.|TRBV27
CASSMGLAGNTDTQYF
TGTGCCAGCAGTATGGGACTAGCGGGAAACACAGATACGCAGTATTTT
>TRBJ1-1|.|once|TRBV18
CASSSRHGGSTEAFF
TGTGCCAGCTCATCCAGACACGGAGGGAGCACTGAAGCTTTCTTT
>TRBJ2-3|TRBD2|once|TRBV19
CASSQLAASTDTQYF
TGTGCCAGTAGCCAACTAGCGGCTAGCACAGATACGCAGTATTTT
>TRBJ2-2|.|.|TRBV7-9
CASSFGDTGELFF
TGTGCCAGCAGCTTCGGAGACACCGGGGAGCTGTTTTTT
>TRBJ1-3|.|once|TRBV10-3
CAIKAGGPAGNTIYF
TGTGCCATCAAGGCGGGGGGGCCCGCTGGAAACACCATATATTTT
>TRBJ2-3|.|.|TRBV10-2
CASKSGTDTQYF
TGCGCCAGCAAAAGCGGCACAGATACGCAGTATTTT
>TRBJ2-1|TRBD2|.|TRBV5-4
CASSLGGTTHNEQFF
TGTGCCAGCAGCTTGGGAGGGACTACTCACAATGAGCAGTTCTTC
>TRBJ2-1|TRBD2|.|TRBV9
CASSVGPRASGSNEQFF
TGTGCCAGCAGCGTAGGTCCTAGGGCTAGCGGGAGCAATGAGCAGTTCTTC
>TRBJ2-3|TRBD2|.|TRBV7-3
CASSALPGAGGGDTQYF
TGTGCCAGCAGCGCCCTCCCCGGGGCGGGAGGAGGAGATACGCAGTATTTT
>TRBJ2-1|.|.|TRBV30
CAWSLARTREYNEQFF
TGTGCCTGGAGTTTAGCGCGGACTCGTGAATACAATGAGCAGTTCTTC
>TRBJ2-5|TRBD2|.|TRBV7-3
CASSLSGTSGETQYF
TGTGCCAGCAGCTTATCCGGGACTAGCGGGGAGACCCAGTACTTC
>TRBJ1-1|.|.|TRBV2
CASSGLLNTEAFF
TGTGCCAGCAGTGGACTACTGAACACTGAAGCTTTCTTT
>TRBJ1-1|.|.|TRBV11-2
CASSVSAEAFF
TGTGCCAGCAGCGTTTCGGCGGAGGCTTTCTTT
>TRBJ1-5|TRBD1|.|TRBV7-9
CASSRDRGNQPQHF
TGTGCCAGCAGCAGAGACAGGGGCAATCAGCCCCAGCATTTT
>TRBJ2-2|.|.|TRBV3-1/TRBV3-2
CASSQARAGELFF
TGTGCCAGCAGCCAAGCACGAGCCGGGGAGCTGTTTTTT
>TRBJ1-2|.|.|TRBV27
CASSPDYRSYYGYTF
TGTGCCAGCAGTCCAGATTACAGGAGCTACTATGGCTACACCTTC
>TRBJ2-1|TRBD2|once|TRBV6-5
CASILAGGKAEQFF
TGTGCCAGCATACTAGCGGGAGGGAAGGCTGAGCAGTTCTTC
>TRBJ2-3|TRBD2|.|TRBV5-4
CASSHPVSGRYGDTQYF
TGTGCCAGCAGCCATCCGGTTAGCGGGAGATATGGCGATACGCAGTATTTT
>TRBJ1-1|.|.|TRBV27
CASSLDGRAYTEAFF
TGTGCCAGCAGTTTGGACGGCAGGGCTTACACTGAAGCTTTCTTT
>TRBJ2-1|TRBD2|.|TRBV7-2
CASSDSGRADEQFF
TGTGCCAGCAGCGATAGCGGGAGAGCCGATGAGCAGTTCTTC
>TRBJ1-2|TRBD1|few|TRBV28
CASSSGTAFFYGYTF
TGTGCCAGCAGCTCCGGGACAGCCTTTTTCTATGGCTACACCTTC
>TRBJ1-1|.|.|TRBV5-5
CASSLGGLNTEAFF
TGTGCCAGCAGCTTGGGGGGGCTGAACACTGAAGCTTTCTTT
>TRBJ2-5|TRBD2|.|TRBV19
CASRKLAGGGETQYF
TGTGCCAGTAGAAAACTAGCGGGAGGTGGAGAGACCCAGTACTTC
>TRBJ2-7|TRBD1|.|TRBV18
CASSPGQPGSYEQYF
TGTGCCAGCTCACCGGGACAGCCAGGTTCCTACGAGCAGTACTTC
>TRBJ2-5|.|once|TRBV19
CASKTGKTQYF
TGTGCCAGTAAGACGGGGAAGACCCAGTACTTC
>TRBJ1-2|.|.|TRBV27
CASSSTFLNYGYTF
TGTGCCAGCAGTTCGACATTTCTCAACTATGGCTACACCTTC
>TRBJ1-4|TRBD1|.|TRBV6-5
CASRAQGAANEKLFF
TGTGCCAGCAGGGCACAGGGGGCAGCTAATGAAAAACTGTTTTTT
>TRBJ2-7|.|.|TRBV7-2
CASKLLATYEQYF
TGTGCCAGCAAGTTACTTGCAACCTACGAGCAGTACTTC
>TRBJ1-6|.|.|TRBV19
CASSSTGLGSPLHF
TGTGCCAGTAGTTCGACAGGATTGGGTTCACCCCTCCACTTT
>TRBJ1-4|.|.|TRBV15
CATSRARNEKLFF
TGTGCCACCAGCAGAGCCAGAAATGAAAAACTGTTTTTT
>TRBJ2-3|.|.|TRBV7-6
CASSSSTDTQYF
TGTGCCAGCAGCTCTAGCACAGATACGCAGTATTTT
>TRBJ2-1|TRBD2|once|TRBV6-5
CASSGLAGHEQFF
TGTGCCAGCTCGGGACTAGCGGGACATGAGCAGTTCTTC
>TRBJ2-1|TRBD2|.|TRBV28
CASTSGLQALEQFF
TGTGCCAGCACCTCGGGACTACAGGCACTTGAGCAGTTCTTC
>TRBJ2-5|TRBD2|.|TRBV11-3
CASSSSGTSGRAQETQYF
TGTGCCAGCAGCTCGTCCGGGACTAGCGGGAGGGCTCAAGAGACCCAGTACTTC
>TRBJ1-2|.|.|TRBV5-1
CASSLAGGGNYGYTF
TGCGCCAGCAGCTTGGCCGGAGGAGGGAACTATGGCTACACCTTC
>TRBJ2-1|TRBD2|.|TRBV18
CASSPWTRSSYNEQFF
TGTGCCAGCTCACCTTGGACTAGGAGCTCCTACAATGAGCAGTTCTTC
>TRBJ2-5|TRBD2|.|TRBV3-1/TRBV3-2
CASSQDWTSGRKTQYF
TGTGCCAGCAGCCAAGACTGGACTAGCGGGAGAAAGACCCAGTACTTC
>TRBJ2-7|.|.|TRBV19
CASSMRGGYEQYF
TGTGCCAGTAGTATGCGCGGAGGCTACGAGCAGTACTTC
>TRBJ1-3|.|.|TRBV28
CASSLLAGRSGNTIYF
TGTGCCAGCAGTTTATTGGCAGGGAGGTCTGGAAACACCATATATTTT
>TRBJ2-3|TRBD2|.|TRBV6-5
CASTLAGAGTDTQYF
TGTGCCAGCACCTTAGCGGGAGCTGGCACAGATACGCAGTATTTT
>TRBJ2-2|TRBD1|.|TRBV5-1
CASSLGQGWNTGELFF
TGCGCCAGCAGCTTAGGACAGGGGTGGAACACCGGGGAGCTGTTTTTT
>TRBJ1-1|.|.|TRBV7-2
CASSSYRDTEAFF
TGTGCCAGCAGCTCTTACAGGGACACTGAAGCTTTCTTT